Detailed here is one T cell receptor beta chain. Its antigen is not yet known. Base qualities are not at hand, and no much larger clone is one base apart. For deep sequencing, PBMC libraries mostly used 450 to 550 ng of input genomic DNA, with six replicates for each sample. TCRbeta libraries were prepared with the immunoSEQ hsTCRbeta kit according to the manufacturer's instructions. An Illumina NovaSeq 6000 S4 flow cell was used to sequence the final libraries, which had first been combined to 3 nM. As for the original processing: Raw data preprocessing and quality control were performed with the immunoSEQ Analyzer. The analysis was limited to productive rearrangements, and each clonotype was defined by a unique CDR3 amino acid sequence. Repertoire clonality was estimated as the Gini-Simpson index, computed with the R package tcR. Gini indices were compared with Student's t test, and associations with tumor size change were assessed by Pearson correlation. Held by TCRdb, this immuneACCESS table contains in-frame sequences only and omits some clones. Under half of the omission traces to an unresolved V gene where checked; the cause of the rest is unknown. The D gene and trimming were derived from the DNA, and the V and J assignments and clone size from that table. In this sample the table shows about 81,000 clones, approximately 84% of which occur a single time. In total, the top ten clones hold about 3.4% of the sample.

Reading the label with the study, this specimen's time point is: before neoadjuvant nivolumab. None of the patients had received prior systemic or radiation treatment, and all were newly diagnosed with stage II-IVA oral cavity squamous cell carcinoma. The cohort consisted of patients with HPV-negative, locally advanced oral cavity squamous cell carcinoma. No culture maintenance or expansion was done, as the peripheral blood mononuclear cells went straight to analysis. Samples came from a longitudinal correlative study of a single-arm phase II trial of neoadjuvant nivolumab in oral cavity squamous cell carcinoma. Subject-matched pre- and post-treatment PBMCs and tumors from three responders and three non-responders underwent genomic DNA-based TCRbeta sequencing. Peripheral blood mononuclear cells were collected once before nivolumab treatment and again after treatment, at the time of surgery. The Maxwell RSC DNA from Cells kit was used to isolate genomic DNA from PBMCs.

The source of the sample is a study of neoadjuvant anti-PD-1 for oral cavity cancer (dated by TCRdb to about 2021). Regarding the study in general: Before undergoing curative-intent surgical resection, most patients got three to four biweekly nivolumab doses at 3 mg/kg. Patients without progression received a fourth nivolumab dose around day 43 and underwent definitive surgical resection on days 50-56. Under RECIST 1.1, patients with complete response, partial response or stable disease were classed as responders, and patients with progression were classed as non-responders. There were 12 to 13 patients in the parent correlative cohort, and the response rate was 30% to 35%. Overall results and qualifications from the work: TCR analyses included only three patients per response group, and the authors called for larger cohorts for validation. After neoadjuvant nivolumab, significantly higher T cell clonality (Gini index) was found within PBMCs in non-responders than in responders. A higher pretreatment blood Treg/Th17 ratio correlated with both higher pretreatment blood TCRbeta clonality and lower post-treatment tumor TCRbeta clonality.

The origin of this receptor is a person aged 35 to 85 with oral cavity squamous cell carcinoma. The sequencing used PBMCs, collected before nivolumab (anti-PD-1) treatment.

The CDR3 protein is CASSMAAANEKLFF. The DNA sequence is given as TGTGCCAGTAGTATGGCGGCAGCAAATGAAAAACTGTTTTTT. The chain couples TRBV19 to TRBJ1-4; confidence is insufficient to name the D gene. The germline V gene (reference sequence) specifies LNHDA as CDR1 and SQIVND as CDR2. V sheds 3 bases and J sheds 5 bases, leaving 10 bases between their ends. The CDR3 spans 14 residues, from the cysteine through the phenylalanine. This entry keeps only the CDR3 DNA: 42 bases, framed from base 1.